Below, one T cell receptor (beta chain) is given with its context. There is no known antigen for this receptor. No much larger clone is present one base from it, and per-base qualities are unavailable. The germline V gene specifies SGHRS as CDR1 and YFSETQ as CDR2. Including the terminal cysteine and phenylalanine, the CDR3 comprises 14 residues. The DNA shown is the 42-base CDR3, in frame from base 1. Trimming removed 6 bases from V and 4 bases from J, leaving 14 bases between the germline ends. This sample was taken from a study of OX40 agonist ivuxolimab in advanced cancers. Broadly, across the study: The costimulatory receptor OX40 (CD134) was targeted by ivuxolimab, a fully human IgG2 agonistic monoclonal antibody. Intravenous ivuxolimab was administered to patients every 2 weeks at six dose levels: 0.01, 0.1, 0.3, 1.5, 3 and 10 mg/kg. Of the roughly 51 patients in dose escalation, about 20 had hepatocellular carcinoma, some 15 had melanoma, 9 had renal cell carcinoma and 9 had head and neck cancer. In the dose-escalation cohort, 82.7% of patients were male, and the mean age was roughly 60 years, with a range of roughly 23 to 85. Patients were allowed to have had prior anti-PD-1, anti-PD-L1 or anti-CTLA-4 therapy, and around two fifths of the dose-escalation patients had been treated with checkpoint inhibitors. Three dose-escalation patients achieved partial responses, one with hepatocellular carcinoma and two with cutaneous melanoma. The point of sequencing TCRbeta in the periphery was to test whether ivuxolimab changed TCR sequence diversity and drove clonal T-cell expansion. The paper reports the monotherapy dose-escalation portion (N of about 50 patients) of the phase I ivuxolimab trial. Study-level results and caveats: Low levels of normalized T-cell clonal expansion were also seen in some patients who did not respond. On average, CD8+ T cells showed more expanded clones than CD4+ T cells after ivuxolimab. At doses of 0.1 to 3.0 mg/kg, clonal expansion of both CD4+ and CD8+ blood T cells was observed from baseline to week 6. The antigen specificity of the peripheral T cells that underwent clonal expansion was not determined. In the 0.1-3.0 mg/kg groups, partial responders had among the lowest normalized peripheral clonal expansion, particularly in CD8+ T cells.

The trial excluded patients who had a history of autoimmune disease or were on systemic immunosuppression. Peripheral blood for TCR sequencing was collected from all dose cohorts at baseline, on cycle 4 day 1, and on cycle 7 day 1. Samples were obtained from an open-label, multicenter, first-in-human phase I dose-escalation trial of ivuxolimab. Adults with locally advanced or metastatic melanoma, renal cell carcinoma, hepatocellular carcinoma or head and neck squamous cell carcinoma were enrolled in the trial. Before TCR sequencing, CD4+ T cells and CD8+ T cells were sorted from peripheral blood as separate populations. For sequencing of the TCRbeta CDR3 region, genomic DNA was extracted from the sorted cells. TCRbeta CDR3 regions were sequenced using the immunoSEQ Assay. The source is immuneACCESS, and TCRdb retained only in-frame sequences with V and J called. Part of the clones is not carried over; for the studies checked, unresolved V genes explain less than half of this, and the remainder is unexplained. Present in this sample are around 68,000 clones, 87% of which were seen just once. The biggest ten clones account for approximately 0.4% of the sample.

Recombination connected TRBV5-1 to TRBJ2-1; the D call is tentative, TRBD1 or TRBD2, as each matches 6 bases. The source of this sequence is an adult with an advanced solid tumor such as melanoma, head and neck, liver or kidney cancer. Here the sequenced sample was CD4+ or CD8+ T cells sorted from blood, taken in a trial of the OX40 agonist ivuxolimab. Here the CDR3 is given as CASTSEGGYNEQFF. The DNA reads TGCGCCAGCACCTCTGAGGGGGGATACAATGAGCAGTTCTTC. The CDR3, completed at both ends by the reference TRBV5-1 and TRBJ2-1 genes, gives the full variable domain KAGVTQTPRYLIKTRGQQVTLSCSPISGHRSVSWYQQTPGQGLQFLFEYFSETQRNKGNFPGRFSGRQFSNSRSEMNVSTLELGDSALYLCASTSEGGYNEQFFGPGTRLTVL.